This T cell receptor beta chain was identified during a study of OX40 agonist ivuxolimab in advanced cancers. Across the whole study: Treatment received earlier with anti-PD-1, anti-PD-L1 or anti-CTLA-4 agents was allowed, and approximately 40% had some.

Details on this clone: What it binds is not known. Mismatch with germline at one junction end may stem from a read error.

This table comes from immunoSEQ multiplex PCR, and its TCRdb copy is limited to in-frame clones, with some not included. The profile shows some 44,000 clones, approximately 84% of them singletons. The CDR3 runs 16 residues. Germline-derived CDR1 and CDR2 are SGHDT and YYEEEE. Findings and caveats of the study: Expanded peripheral T-cell antigen specificity went undetermined.

The sequence derives from an adult with an advanced solid tumor such as melanoma, head and neck, liver or kidney cancer. The material was CD4+ or CD8+ T cells sorted from blood, obtained in a trial of the OX40 agonist ivuxolimab. The V gene is TRBV5-6, the J gene TRBJ1-5; D might be TRBD1 (5 bases). The CDR3 region has the DNA TGTGCCAGCAGCTTTACACCCGGGACGGAAAAATCAGCCCCAGCATTT. Protein: CASSFTPGTEKSAPAF.